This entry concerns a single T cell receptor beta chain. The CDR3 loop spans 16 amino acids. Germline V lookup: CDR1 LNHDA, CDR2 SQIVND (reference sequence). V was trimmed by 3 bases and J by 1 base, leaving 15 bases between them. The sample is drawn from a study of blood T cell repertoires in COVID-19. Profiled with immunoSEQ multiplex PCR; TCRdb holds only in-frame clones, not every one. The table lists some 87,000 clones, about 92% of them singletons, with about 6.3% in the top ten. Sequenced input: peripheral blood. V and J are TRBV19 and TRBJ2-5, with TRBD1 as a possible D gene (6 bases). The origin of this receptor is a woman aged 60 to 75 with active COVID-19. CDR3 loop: CASSILGGTTQETQYF. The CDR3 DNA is TGTGCCAGTAGTATCCTGGGTGGGACAACCCAAGAGACCCAGTACTTC.